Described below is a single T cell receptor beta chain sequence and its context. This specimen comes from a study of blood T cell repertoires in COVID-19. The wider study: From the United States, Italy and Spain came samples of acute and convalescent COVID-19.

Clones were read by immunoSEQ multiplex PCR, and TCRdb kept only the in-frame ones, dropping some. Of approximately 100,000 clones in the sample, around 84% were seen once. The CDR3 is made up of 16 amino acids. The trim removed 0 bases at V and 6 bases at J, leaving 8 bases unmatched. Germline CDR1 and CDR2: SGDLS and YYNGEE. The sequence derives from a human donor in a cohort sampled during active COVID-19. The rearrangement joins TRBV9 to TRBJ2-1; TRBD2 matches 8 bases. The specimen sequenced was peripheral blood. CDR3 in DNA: TGTGCCAGCAGCGTAGACTCGGGGGGGCCTGTCAATGAGCAGTTCTTC. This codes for CASSVDSGGPVNEQFF.